This T cell receptor beta chain was sequenced in a study of vaccination effects on CD4 cells after COVID-19 (dated by TCRdb to between 2021 and 2024). At the level of the whole study: Participants received two doses of either the BNT162b2 or the mRNA-1273 mRNA SARS-CoV-2 vaccine. Cultures from other donors in the study were sequenced with the Oncomine TCR Beta short-read assay on an Illumina iSeq 100. The study compared SARS-CoV-2 spike-specific CD4+ TCR repertoires before and after mRNA vaccination in COVID-19 convalescent patients and infection-naive vaccine recipients. Altogether, 10 COVID-19 convalescent patients and a handful of SARS-CoV-2-naive healthy vaccine recipients made up the full study. Summary of the overall study and its limitations: Among healthy vaccine recipients, nearly all vaccine-induced clones were SARS-CoV-2 mono-reactive, and just 1 of 255 was cross-reactive with common cold coronaviruses. Marked clonal contraction was observed in both infection-induced and vaccine-induced clones at late post-vaccination timepoints, consistent with waning T cell responses. Only a small number of convalescent patients were included, and no early post-infection timepoints were available, which limited the study.

The library was obtained by the immunoSEQ multiplex PCR assay. TCR beta CDR3 sequencing was performed on DNA from the cultured, isolated CD4+ T cells. The study's own analysis went as follows. Non-productive TCR sequences were removed, reads were trimmed to the CDR3 region, and CDR3s of at least 7 amino acids were retained. The MANAFEST web app was used to identify antigen-specific clonotypes by comparing expansion in peptide wells with expansion in reference cultures. To count as positive, a clone had to show expansion at FDR<0.05 compared with the reference and with all other wells, an odds ratio above 5, and a frequency above 0.1% in two replicate wells. A clonotype was defined as cross-reactive if the clonotype was significantly expanded both in SARS-CoV-2 spike wells and in at least one common cold coronavirus spike condition. Levenshtein distance calculated with the stringdist R package was used to assess CDR3 similarity, and unrooted trees were constructed with ape in R 3.6.1. TCRdb holds this immuneACCESS table with in-frame rearrangements only. Some clones are missing; in checked studies, unresolved V genes explain under half, and the rest has no known cause. The V and J calls and clone size are taken from that table; D and trimming were inferred from the DNA. This sample gives around 63,000 clones in total; 60% to 80% of them show up just once. Jointly, the top ten make up 3.5% to 4.5% of the sample.

In the ViraFEST assay, PBMC were stimulated with viral peptide pools, and antigen-specific CD4+ T cell clonotypes were then identified by expansion using TCR sequencing. After around 11 days of culture, CD4+ T cells were isolated with the EasySep CD4+ T cell isolation kit. The absence of prior SARS-CoV-2 infection in healthy vaccine recipients was confirmed by negative nucleocapsid antibodies before and after vaccination. Some 1.9 million PBMC per well were cultured with about 9.6 ug/ml peptides in IMDM containing about 5% human AB serum, around 10 IU/ml IL-2 and gentamicin. Half of the culture medium was replaced with fresh IL-2-containing medium on days 3 and 7. Each peptide stimulation condition was cultured in triplicate wells unless otherwise noted. PBMC were separated from whole blood using Ficoll-Paque Plus gradient centrifugation and were then either cryopreserved at -140C or used fresh. The overlapping peptide pools covered the spike proteins of SARS-CoV-2 as well as those of the common cold coronaviruses HCoV-NL63, HCoV-OC43 and HCoV-229E. The QIAamp micro DNA kit was used to extract genomic DNA from the cultured CD4+ T cells.

The CDR3 runs 13 amino acids, cysteine and phenylalanine included. Only the CDR3 DNA is retained, 39 bases long and in frame from the first base. Deletion took 0 bases off V and 6 bases off J, with a span of 8 bases between the germline ends. CDR1 and CDR2 are drawn from the germline V gene: LGHNA, YNFKEQ. In the case of this clone: No antigen is known for it. The input lacks base qualities; no much larger clone sits a single base away.

The rearrangement combines TRBV4-2 with TRBJ1-1, with no confidently assigned D gene. The receptor comes from a human donor who received a COVID-19 vaccine. Sample: CD4+ T cells from PBMCs cultured with HCoV-OC43 spike peptides, taken before COVID-19 vaccination. Taken with the paper, the label for cell subset or site translates to: HCoV-OC43 spike overlapping peptide pool stimulation. Here the CDR3 is given as CASSQDQFAEAFF. The DNA sequence is as follows: TGTGCCAGCAGCCAAGATCAGTTCGCTGAAGCTTTCTTT.